This TCR beta chain was obtained from a study of regulatory T cells in long-lasting Graves disease. Study-wide results and caveats: There was favoring of TRBV28, TRBJ1-2 and TRBJ2-5 in persistent disease. More public clonotypes were shared by persistent patients (approximately 3,000) than by new patients (about 1,000).

CDR3-region Arm-PCR and iRepertoire HTBI primers produced the TCR beta libraries. TCRdb passed the multiplex PCR reads through MiXCR, listing each CDR3 protein once. Among some 600,000 distinct CDR3 sequences listed, about 15% were seen once. In this sample, this clonotype turned up a few times. Its target is not known. The junction shows a germline mismatch at one end, possibly a read error. Germline CDR1 is MNHEY and CDR2 is SVGAGI. This CDR3 region has 15 residues. Time point defined: newly diagnosed GD, antithyroid drugs for less than 3 months. From RNA extracted from PBMCs, the TCR library was made. These data also featured in a second study, about T cells in Graves' hyperthyroidism and ophthalmopathy. That study reports: A 13 V-J model separated ophthalmopathy from stable hyperthyroidism.

Sequenced here: peripheral blood mononuclear cells (PBMCs), sampled at new diagnosis, from a patient treated with antithyroid drugs. The receptor was derived from a man in his late teens or twenties with Graves disease. V and J are TRBV6-5 and TRBJ2-7; D gene unclear. This CDR3 reads CAGSYSENPQEEQYF. CDR3 in DNA: TGTGCCGGCAGTTACTCCGAAAATCCCCAGGAAGAGCAGTACTTC.